The clone carrying this TCR beta chain showed up just a few times. The data stem from a study of T-cell reconstitution after alpha-beta-depleted transplantation in children. Germline V lookup: CDR1 ENHRY, CDR2 SYGVKD. The length of the CDR3 is 12 residues. The germline V and J ends were trimmed by 0 bases and 9 bases, with 6 bases remaining between them. TCRbeta library preparation incorporated unique molecular identifiers. TCRdb independently ran MiXCR on the PCR reads; one entry per CDR3 protein. The sample lists roughly 610,000 distinct CDR3 sequences, 8% to 11% occurring once. The sequence derives from a human donor who donated a stem cell graft to a child with acute myeloid leukemia. Sample: PBMCs from the stem cell graft donor, taken from the stem cell graft. The chain joins TRBV10-3 to TRBJ2-1; D is ambiguous. The CDR3 coding sequence is TGTGCCATCAGTGAGTCGCAGGTTGAGCAGTTCTTC. Residues: CAISESQVEQFF.